The sequence of this T cell receptor beta chain was determined in a study of molecular identifiers for immune sequencing clone quantification. Study-wide findings and caveats: In naive cells, clones above 20 RNA copies held under 1% of molecules, whereas in effector cells they held over 98%.

Sorted cell numbers of roughly 20,000 to 1,000,000, with 10%, 30% or 50% RNA, served as input for naive CD8 libraries. The authors gated naive CD8 T cells as CD8+CD4-CCR7+CD45RA+ for sorting. The germline gives CDR1 GTSNPN, CDR2 SVGIG (reference sequence). Trimming removed 5 bases from V and 4 bases from J; junction bases left unmatched: 9. The CDR3 extends over 15 amino acids. This clonotype was seen more than once but under ten times. What it binds is unknown. Library preparation followed earlier protocols using designated TCR primers. TCRdb ran MiXCR on the PCR reads and lists one entry per CDR3 protein. The table has under 15,000 distinct CDR3 sequences, about 16% seen once.

The chain links TRBV30 to TRBJ2-1; TRBD2 aligns across 9 bases. The sequenced sample was naive CD8+ T cells from blood, with Jurkat cell RNA spiked in. Subset reported: FACS-sorted CD8+CD4-CCR7+CD45RA+ naive T cells. This clonotype was obtained from a human donor in good health. Some libraries in this study had Jurkat cell RNA spiked in. This CDR3 is CAWDDSGRMYNEQFF. CDR3 DNA sequence: TGTGCCTGGGATGATAGCGGGAGAATGTACAATGAGCAGTTCTTC.